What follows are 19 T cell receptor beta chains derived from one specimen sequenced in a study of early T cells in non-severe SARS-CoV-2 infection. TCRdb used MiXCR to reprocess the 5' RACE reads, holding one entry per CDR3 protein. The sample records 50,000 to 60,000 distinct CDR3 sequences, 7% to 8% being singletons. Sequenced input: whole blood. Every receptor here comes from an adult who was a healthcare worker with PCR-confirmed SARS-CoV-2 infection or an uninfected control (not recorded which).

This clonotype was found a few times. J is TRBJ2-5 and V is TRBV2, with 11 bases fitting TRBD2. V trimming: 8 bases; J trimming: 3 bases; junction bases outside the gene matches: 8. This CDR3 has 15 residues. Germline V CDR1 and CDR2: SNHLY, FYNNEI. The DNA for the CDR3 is TGTGCCAGCCGTCCGGAACTAGCGGGAGAAGAGACCCAGTACTTC. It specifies CASRPELAGEETQYF. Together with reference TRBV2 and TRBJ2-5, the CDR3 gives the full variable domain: EPEVTQTPSHQVTQMGQEVILRCVPISNHLYFYWYRQILGQKVEFLVSFYNNEISEKSEIFDDQFSVERPDGSNFTLKIRSTKLEDSAMYFCASRPELAGEETQYFGPGTRLLVL.

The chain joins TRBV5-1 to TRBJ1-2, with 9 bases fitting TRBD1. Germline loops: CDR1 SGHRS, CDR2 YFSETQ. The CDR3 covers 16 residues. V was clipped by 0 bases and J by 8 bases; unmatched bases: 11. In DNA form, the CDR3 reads TGCGCCAGCAGCTTGGCCAATTCCCGGACAGGGGAGGGCTACACCTTC. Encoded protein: CASSLANSRTGEGYTF.

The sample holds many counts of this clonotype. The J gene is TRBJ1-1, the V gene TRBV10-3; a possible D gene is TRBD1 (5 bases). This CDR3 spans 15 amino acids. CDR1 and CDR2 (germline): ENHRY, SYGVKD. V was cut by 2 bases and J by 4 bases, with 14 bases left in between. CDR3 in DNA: TGTGCCATCAGTGAGGGTGGGGCTCCCCCCACTGAAGCTTTCTTT. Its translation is CAISEGGAPPTEAFF.

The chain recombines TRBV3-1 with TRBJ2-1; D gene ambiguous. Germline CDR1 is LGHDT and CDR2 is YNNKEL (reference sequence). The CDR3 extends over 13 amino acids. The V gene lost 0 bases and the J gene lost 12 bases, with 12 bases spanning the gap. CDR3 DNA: TGTGCCAGCAGCCAAGATATTGAGCGCGGGCAGTTCTTC. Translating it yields CASSQDIERGQFF.

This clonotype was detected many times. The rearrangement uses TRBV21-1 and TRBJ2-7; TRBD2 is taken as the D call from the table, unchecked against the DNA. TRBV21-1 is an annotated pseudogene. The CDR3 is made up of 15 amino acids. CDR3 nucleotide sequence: TGTGCCAGCAGCAACGAAATAGCGGGTGCGCAGGAGCAGTACTTC. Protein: CASSNEIAGAQEQYF.

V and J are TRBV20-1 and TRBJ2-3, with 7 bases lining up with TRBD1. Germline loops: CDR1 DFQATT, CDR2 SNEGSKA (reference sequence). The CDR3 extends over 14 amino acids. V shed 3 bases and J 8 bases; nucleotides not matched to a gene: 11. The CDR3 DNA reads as TGCAGTGCTAGCCAGGGGGTTTCCTCGGGTACGCAGTATTTT. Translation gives CSASQGVSSGTQYF.

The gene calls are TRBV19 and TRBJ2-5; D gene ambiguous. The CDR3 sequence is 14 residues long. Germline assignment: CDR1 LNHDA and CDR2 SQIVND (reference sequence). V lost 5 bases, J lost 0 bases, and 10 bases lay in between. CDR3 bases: TGTGCCAGTAGTCGTTCTAAGAACCAAGAGACCCAGTACTTC. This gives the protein CASSRSKNQETQYF.

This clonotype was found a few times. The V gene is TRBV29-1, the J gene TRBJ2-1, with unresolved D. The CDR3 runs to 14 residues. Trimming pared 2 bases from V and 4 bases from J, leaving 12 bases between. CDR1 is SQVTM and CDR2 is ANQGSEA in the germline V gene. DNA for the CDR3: TGCAGCGTTGAATTTATGGGATGGTACAATGAGCAGTTCTTC. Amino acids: CSVEFMGWYNEQFF.

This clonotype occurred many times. The CDR3 is CASQSSAASPSGANVLTF. CDR3 nucleotide sequence: TGTGCCTCTCAGTCTTCCGCGGCGTCCCCCTCTGGGGCCAACGTCCTGACTTTC. The chain couples TRBV25-1 to TRBJ2-6; unclear D gene. CDR3 length: 18 residues. V lost 11 bases, J lost 0 bases, and 23 bases lay in between. CDR1 is MGHDK and CDR2 is SYGVNS in the germline V gene.

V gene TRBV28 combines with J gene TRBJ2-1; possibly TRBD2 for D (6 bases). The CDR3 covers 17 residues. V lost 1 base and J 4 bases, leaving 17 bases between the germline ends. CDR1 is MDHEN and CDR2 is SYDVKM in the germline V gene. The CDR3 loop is CASSLSWGAEGYNEQFF. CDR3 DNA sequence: TGTGCCAGCAGTTTATCATGGGGAGCGGAGGGATACAATGAGCAGTTCTTC.

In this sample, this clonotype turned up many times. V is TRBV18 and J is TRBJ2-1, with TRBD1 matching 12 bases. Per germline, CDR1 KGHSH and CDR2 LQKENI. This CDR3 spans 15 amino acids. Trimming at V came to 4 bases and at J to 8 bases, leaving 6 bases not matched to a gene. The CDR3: CASSQGTGGMDEQFF. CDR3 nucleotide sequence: TGTGCCAGCTCACAAGGGACAGGGGGCATGGATGAGCAGTTCTTC.

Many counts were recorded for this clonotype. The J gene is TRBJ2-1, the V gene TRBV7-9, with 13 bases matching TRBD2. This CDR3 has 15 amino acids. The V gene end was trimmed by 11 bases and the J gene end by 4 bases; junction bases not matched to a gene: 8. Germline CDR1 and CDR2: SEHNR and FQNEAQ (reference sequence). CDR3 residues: CAGGTSGTQYNEQFF. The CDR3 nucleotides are TGTGCCGGGGGGACTAGCGGGACCCAATACAATGAGCAGTTCTTC.

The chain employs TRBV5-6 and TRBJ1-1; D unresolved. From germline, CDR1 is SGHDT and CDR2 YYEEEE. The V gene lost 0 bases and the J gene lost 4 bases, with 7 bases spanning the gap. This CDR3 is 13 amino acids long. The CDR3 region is CASSLGLATEAFF. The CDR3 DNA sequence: TGTGCCAGCAGCTTGGGGTTGGCCACTGAAGCTTTCTTT.

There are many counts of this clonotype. The CDR3 protein is CAWSGGRSYEQYF. The DNA for the CDR3 is TGTGCCTGGAGTGGGGGCCGGTCCTACGAGCAGTACTTC. The chain couples TRBV30 to TRBJ2-7, with D possibly TRBD1 on 5 matching bases. The V end lost 1 base, the J end lost 1 base, and 8 bases lay between the germline ends. Germline lookup yields CDR1 GTSNPN and CDR2 SVGIG (reference sequence). CDR3 length: 13 amino acids.

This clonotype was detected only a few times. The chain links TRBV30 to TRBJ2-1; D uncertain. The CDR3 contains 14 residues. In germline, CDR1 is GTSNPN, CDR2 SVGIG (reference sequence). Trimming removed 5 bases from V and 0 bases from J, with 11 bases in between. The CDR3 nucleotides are TGTGCCTGGCGTTTACTCAGCTCCTACAATGAGCAGTTCTTC. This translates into CAWRLLSSYNEQFF.

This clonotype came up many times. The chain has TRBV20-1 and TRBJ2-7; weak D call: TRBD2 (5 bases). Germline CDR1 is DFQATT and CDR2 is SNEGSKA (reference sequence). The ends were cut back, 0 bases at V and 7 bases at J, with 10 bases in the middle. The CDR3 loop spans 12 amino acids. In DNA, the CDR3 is TGCAGTGCTAGAGATGGTCCGGGAGAGCAGTACTTC. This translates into CSARDGPGEQYF.

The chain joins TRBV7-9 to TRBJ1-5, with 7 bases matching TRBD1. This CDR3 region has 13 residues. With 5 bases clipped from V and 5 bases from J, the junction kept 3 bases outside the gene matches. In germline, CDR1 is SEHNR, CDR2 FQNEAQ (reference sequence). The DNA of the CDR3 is TGTGCCAGCAGCGGGACAGCCGATCAGCCCCAGCATTTT. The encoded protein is CASSGTADQPQHF.

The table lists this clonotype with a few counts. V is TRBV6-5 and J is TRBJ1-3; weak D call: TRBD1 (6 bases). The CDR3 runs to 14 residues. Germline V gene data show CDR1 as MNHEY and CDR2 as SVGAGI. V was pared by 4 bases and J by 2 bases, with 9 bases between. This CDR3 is CASSWGTTGNTIYF. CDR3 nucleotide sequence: TGTGCCAGCAGTTGGGGGACAACTGGAAACACCATATATTTT.

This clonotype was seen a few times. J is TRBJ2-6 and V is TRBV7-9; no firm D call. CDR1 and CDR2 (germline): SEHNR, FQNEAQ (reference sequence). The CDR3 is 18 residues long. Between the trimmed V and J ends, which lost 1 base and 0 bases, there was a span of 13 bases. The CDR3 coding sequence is TGTGCCAGCAGCTTAGGGGCAGACCGTGGCTCTGGGGCCAACGTCCTGACTTTC. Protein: CASSLGADRGSGANVLTF.